This TCR beta chain was sequenced in a study of siplizumab effects on memory and regulatory T cells. Trimming at V came to 5 bases and at J to 5 bases, leaving 4 bases not matched to a gene. CDR1 MNHEY and CDR2 SVGAGI come from the germline V gene. CDR3 length: 15 residues. Profiling relied on immunoSEQ multiplex PCR, and the TCRdb table lists in-frame clones only, not all of them. This sample carries about 50,000 clones, roughly 87% of them seen once, and the ten largest clones take around 0.3%. This clonotype originated in a human donor in good health. The chain employs TRBV6-5 and TRBJ2-1; 12 bases are shared with TRBD2. Sequenced input: naive CD8+ T cells sorted from blood. The DNA of the CDR3 is TGTGCCAGCAGTCGACTAGCGGGAGTAAACAATGAGCAGTTCTTC. Residues: CASSRLAGVNNEQFF.